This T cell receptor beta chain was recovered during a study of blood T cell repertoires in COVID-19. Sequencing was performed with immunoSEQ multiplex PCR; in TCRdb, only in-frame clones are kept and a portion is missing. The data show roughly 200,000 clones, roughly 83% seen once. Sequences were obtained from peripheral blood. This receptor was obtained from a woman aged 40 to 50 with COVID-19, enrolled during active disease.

CDR3 residues: CASSDGLASDTQYF. The CDR3 region has the DNA TGTGCCAGCAGCGATGGACTAGCCAGCGATACGCAGTATTTT. This chain links TRBV7-2 with TRBJ2-3; 8 nucleotides match TRBD2. The CDR3 sequence is 14 residues long. V shed 5 bases and J 6 bases; nucleotides not matched to a gene: 7. CDR1 is SGHTA, CDR2 FQGNSA, per germline.